The rows below give T cell receptor beta chains drawn from one sample of a study of cytomegalovirus exposure and HLA in healthy donors. TCRdb's table, derived via immunoSEQ multiplex PCR, lists solely in-frame clones and lacks some. This sample has approximately 60,000 clones, with 95% found just once. Specimen: PBMCs. The source is a woman under 30 in good health and CMV-seropositive. CDR3s include the opening cysteine and the closing phenylalanine or tryptophan. Fields, in order: CDR3 protein, CDR3 DNA, clone size, V gene, J gene, D gene. The D gene is left open where the match is weak. Clone size is shown for a subset of rows, as once, few, many or a class of expanded clone.

cdr3_aa: CASSENRGGYRGYTF; cdr3_nt: TGTGCCAGCAGTGAAAACAGGGGGGGGTATAGAGGCTACACCTTC; clone_size: NA; v_call: TRBV2; j_call: TRBJ1-2; d_call: TRBD1
cdr3_aa: CASSQDPGGRESPLHF; cdr3_nt: TGCGCCAGCAGCCAAGATCCCGGGGGTAGAGAATCACCCCTCCACTTT; clone_size: medium-sized; v_call: TRBV4-1; j_call: TRBJ1-6; d_call: NA
cdr3_aa: CASSGTRRYNEQFF; cdr3_nt: TGTGCCAGCAGTGGGACTAGGAGGTACAATGAGCAGTTCTTC; clone_size: NA; v_call: TRBV27; j_call: TRBJ2-1; d_call: TRBD2
cdr3_aa: CASSYQGGSYNEQFF; cdr3_nt: TGTGCCAGCAGTTATCAAGGGGGATCCTACAATGAGCAGTTCTTC; clone_size: NA; v_call: TRBV28; j_call: TRBJ2-1; d_call: NA
cdr3_aa: CASSLIGVGTEAFF; cdr3_nt: TGTGCCAGCAGCTTAATAGGGGTCGGGACTGAAGCTTTCTTT; clone_size: NA; v_call: TRBV7-9; j_call: TRBJ1-1; d_call: NA
cdr3_aa: CASSRTSGIETQYF; cdr3_nt: TGTGCCAGCAGCCGGACTAGCGGGATAGAGACCCAGTACTTC; clone_size: NA; v_call: TRBV7-2; j_call: TRBJ2-5; d_call: TRBD2
cdr3_aa: CASSLESSGANVLTF; cdr3_nt: TGCGCCAGCAGCTTGGAGAGCTCTGGGGCCAACGTCCTGACTTTC; clone_size: NA; v_call: TRBV5-1; j_call: TRBJ2-6; d_call: NA
cdr3_aa: CASSEDPGSGYTF; cdr3_nt: TGTGCCAGCAGTGAAGATCCAGGGTCGGGCTACACCTTC; clone_size: NA; v_call: TRBV6-1; j_call: TRBJ1-2; d_call: NA
cdr3_aa: CASSLSAGGRYEQYF; cdr3_nt: TGTGCCAGCAGCTTATCGGCAGGGGGAAGATACGAGCAGTACTTC; clone_size: once; v_call: TRBV11-3; j_call: TRBJ2-7; d_call: TRBD1
cdr3_aa: CAWSDSSRRGGRGPQHF; cdr3_nt: TGTGCCTGGAGTGATAGTTCACGTCGAGGTGGTCGGGGGCCCCAGCATTTT; clone_size: NA; v_call: TRBV30; j_call: TRBJ1-5; d_call: NA
cdr3_aa: CASSDRDSGNTIYF; cdr3_nt: TGCGCCAGCAGTGACCGGGACAGCGGAAACACCATATATTTT; clone_size: NA; v_call: TRBV10-1; j_call: TRBJ1-3; d_call: TRBD1
cdr3_aa: CASSWGQLQETQYF; cdr3_nt: TGTGCCAGCAGCTGGGGACAGCTTCAAGAGACCCAGTACTTC; clone_size: NA; v_call: TRBV7-9; j_call: TRBJ2-5; d_call: TRBD1
cdr3_aa: CASSSPGTSYEAFF; cdr3_nt: TGTGCCAGCAGTTCCCCTGGGACAAGTTATGAAGCTTTCTTT; clone_size: NA; v_call: TRBV28; j_call: TRBJ1-1; d_call: NA
cdr3_aa: CASSLSTATKEQYF; cdr3_nt: TGTGCCAGCAGTTTATCGACGGCTACTAAAGAGCAGTACTTC; clone_size: NA; v_call: TRBV28; j_call: TRBJ2-7; d_call: NA
cdr3_aa: CAWSPKGKYYGYTF; cdr3_nt: TGTGCCTGGAGTCCCAAGGGGAAGTACTATGGCTACACCTTC; clone_size: NA; v_call: TRBV30; j_call: TRBJ1-2; d_call: NA
cdr3_aa: CASSPQGMRANYGYTF; cdr3_nt: TGTGCCAGCAGTCCCCAGGGAATGAGAGCTAACTATGGCTACACCTTC; clone_size: NA; v_call: TRBV28; j_call: TRBJ1-2; d_call: NA
cdr3_aa: CASSPQGQTTYEQYF; cdr3_nt: TGTGCCAGCTCACCACAAGGACAGACCACCTACGAGCAGTACTTC; clone_size: once; v_call: TRBV18; j_call: TRBJ2-7; d_call: NA
cdr3_aa: CASSLTGYDEQFF; cdr3_nt: TGTGCCAGCAGCTTAACAGGGTATGATGAGCAGTTCTTC; clone_size: NA; v_call: TRBV5-5; j_call: TRBJ2-1; d_call: NA
cdr3_aa: CASSLWKGQGLKNEQFF; cdr3_nt: TGTGCCAGCAGTTTATGGAAGGGACAGGGATTAAAGAATGAGCAGTTCTTC; clone_size: NA; v_call: TRBV28; j_call: TRBJ2-1; d_call: TRBD1
cdr3_aa: CSVEADRVSRDYGYTF; cdr3_nt: TGCAGCGTTGAGGCGGACAGGGTCTCACGGGACTATGGCTACACCTTC; clone_size: NA; v_call: TRBV29-1; j_call: TRBJ1-2; d_call: TRBD1
cdr3_aa: CASSADRNYNEKLFF; cdr3_nt: TGTGCCAGCAGTGCGGATAGGAACTATAATGAAAAACTGTTTTTT; clone_size: NA; v_call: TRBV2; j_call: TRBJ1-4; d_call: NA
cdr3_aa: CASRPGGGWNTQYF; cdr3_nt: TGTGCCAGCCGCCCCGGGGGAGGGTGGAATACGCAGTATTTT; clone_size: NA; v_call: TRBV28; j_call: TRBJ2-3; d_call: TRBD2
cdr3_aa: CASSQDRGYRLYGYTF; cdr3_nt: TGCGCCAGCAGCCAAGATCGAGGGTACCGGCTCTATGGCTACACCTTC; clone_size: NA; v_call: TRBV4-3; j_call: TRBJ1-2; d_call: NA
cdr3_aa: CASRSPSSYEQYF; cdr3_nt: TGTGCCAGCCGTTCTCCGAGCTCCTACGAGCAGTACTTC; clone_size: NA; v_call: TRBV6-5; j_call: TRBJ2-7; d_call: NA
cdr3_aa: CASSLDGLWAFF; cdr3_nt: TGCGCCAGCAGCTTGGACGGTCTCTGGGCTTTCTTT; clone_size: once; v_call: TRBV5-1; j_call: TRBJ1-1; d_call: NA
cdr3_aa: CASSIGGGNTDTQYF; cdr3_nt: TGTGCCAGTAGTATAGGCGGGGGGAACACAGATACGCAGTATTTT; clone_size: NA; v_call: TRBV19; j_call: TRBJ2-3; d_call: TRBD2